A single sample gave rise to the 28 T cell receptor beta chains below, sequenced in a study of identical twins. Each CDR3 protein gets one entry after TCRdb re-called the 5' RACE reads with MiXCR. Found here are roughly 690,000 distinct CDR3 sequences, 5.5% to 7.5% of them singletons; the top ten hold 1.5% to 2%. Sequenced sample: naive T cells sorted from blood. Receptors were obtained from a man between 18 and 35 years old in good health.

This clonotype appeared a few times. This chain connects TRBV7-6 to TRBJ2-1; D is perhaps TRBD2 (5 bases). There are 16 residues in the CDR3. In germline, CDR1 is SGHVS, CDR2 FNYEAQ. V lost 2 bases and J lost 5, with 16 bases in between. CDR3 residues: CASSLSPSISNNEQFF. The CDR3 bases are TGTGCCAGCAGCTTATCCCCTAGCATTTCGAACAATGAGCAGTTCTTC.

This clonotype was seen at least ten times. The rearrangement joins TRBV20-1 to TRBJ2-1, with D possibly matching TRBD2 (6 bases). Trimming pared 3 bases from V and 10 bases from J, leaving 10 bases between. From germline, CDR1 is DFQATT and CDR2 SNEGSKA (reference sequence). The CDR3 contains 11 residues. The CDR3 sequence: CSASPGSEQFF. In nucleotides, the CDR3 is TGCAGTGCTAGTCCCGGGAGCGAGCAGTTCTTC.

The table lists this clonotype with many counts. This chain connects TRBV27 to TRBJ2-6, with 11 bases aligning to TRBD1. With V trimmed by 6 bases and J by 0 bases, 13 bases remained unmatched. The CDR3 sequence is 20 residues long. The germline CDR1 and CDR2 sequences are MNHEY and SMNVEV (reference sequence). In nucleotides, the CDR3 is TGTGCCAGCAGCCCTAAGGGAGCGGGACAGGGGGTCTCTGGGGCCAACGTCCTGACTTTC. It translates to CASSPKGAGQGVSGANVLTF. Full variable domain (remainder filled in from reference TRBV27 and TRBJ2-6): EAQVTQNPRYLITVTGKKLTVTCSQNMNHEYMSWYRQDPGLGLRQIYYSMNVEVTDKGDVPEGYKVSRKEKRNFPLILESPSPNQTSLYFCASSPKGAGQGVSGANVLTFGAGSRLTVL.

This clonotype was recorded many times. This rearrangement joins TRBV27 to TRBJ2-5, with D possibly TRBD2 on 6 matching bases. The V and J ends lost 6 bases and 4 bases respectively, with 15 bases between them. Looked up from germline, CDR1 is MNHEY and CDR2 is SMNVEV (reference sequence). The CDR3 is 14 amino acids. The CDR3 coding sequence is TGTGCCAGCAGGGAGGGAGCGGGTAGAGAGACCCAGTACTTC. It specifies CASREGAGRETQYF.

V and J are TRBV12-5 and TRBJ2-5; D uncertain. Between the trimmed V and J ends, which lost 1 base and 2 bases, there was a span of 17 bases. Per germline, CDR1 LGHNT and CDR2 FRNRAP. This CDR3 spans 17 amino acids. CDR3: CASGLARAPGRQETQYF. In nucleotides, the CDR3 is TGTGCTAGTGGTTTGGCCCGGGCCCCAGGTCGGCAAGAGACCCAGTACTTC. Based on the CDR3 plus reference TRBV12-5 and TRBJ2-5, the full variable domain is DARVTQTPRHKVTEMGQEVTMRCQPILGHNTVFWYRQTMMQGLELLAYFRNRAPLDDSGMPKDRFSAEMPDATLATLKIQPSEPRDSAVYFCASGLARAPGRQETQYFGPGTRLLVL.

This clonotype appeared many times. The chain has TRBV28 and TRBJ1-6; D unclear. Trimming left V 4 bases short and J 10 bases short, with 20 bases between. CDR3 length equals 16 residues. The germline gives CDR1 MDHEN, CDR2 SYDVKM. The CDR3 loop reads CASSSMHRTVRSPLHF. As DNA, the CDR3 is TGTGCCAGCAGTTCTATGCACCGGACTGTGAGGTCACCCCTCCACTTT.

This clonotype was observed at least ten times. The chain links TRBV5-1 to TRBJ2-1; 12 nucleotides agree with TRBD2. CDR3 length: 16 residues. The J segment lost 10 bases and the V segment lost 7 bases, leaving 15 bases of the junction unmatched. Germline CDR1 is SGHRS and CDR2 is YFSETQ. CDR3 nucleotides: TGCGCCAGCCAGGGGAGAGAGACTAGCGGGAGTAACGAGCAGTTCTTC. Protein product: CASQGRETSGSNEQFF.

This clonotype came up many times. CDR3 in amino acids: CASSREANSPLHF. For the CDR3, the DNA is TGTGCCAGCTCAAGAGAAGCCAATTCACCCCTCCACTTT. V usage is TRBV18 and J usage is TRBJ1-6; unclear D gene. Trimming pared 5 bases from V and 7 bases from J, leaving 9 bases between. CDR1 KGHSH and CDR2 LQKENI come from the germline V gene. The CDR3 has 13 amino acids.

CDR3 region: CSVRTGLETQYF. For the CDR3, the DNA is TGCAGCGTCCGGACAGGTCTAGAGACCCAGTACTTC. The rearrangement links TRBV29-1 to TRBJ2-5; 7 bases agree with TRBD1. Germline V gene lookup returns CDR1 SQVTM and CDR2 ANQGSEA. The CDR3 runs 12 residues. V trimming: 6 bases; J trimming: 4 bases; junction bases outside the gene matches: 5.

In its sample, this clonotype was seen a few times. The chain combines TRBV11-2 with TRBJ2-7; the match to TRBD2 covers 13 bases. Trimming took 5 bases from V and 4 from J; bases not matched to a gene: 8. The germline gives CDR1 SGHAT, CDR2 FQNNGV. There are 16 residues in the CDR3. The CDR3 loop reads CASSRTSGSYSYEQYF. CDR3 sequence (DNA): TGTGCCAGCAGCCGGACTAGCGGGAGCTATAGTTACGAGCAGTACTTC.

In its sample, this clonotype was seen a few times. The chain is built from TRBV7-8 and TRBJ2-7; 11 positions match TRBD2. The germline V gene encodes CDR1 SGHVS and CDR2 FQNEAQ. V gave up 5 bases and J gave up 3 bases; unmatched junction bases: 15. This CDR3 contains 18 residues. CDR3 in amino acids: CASSRGGTSGRRGYEQYF. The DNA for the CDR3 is TGTGCCAGCAGCCGAGGGGGGACTAGCGGCCGGCGGGGCTACGAGCAGTACTTC.

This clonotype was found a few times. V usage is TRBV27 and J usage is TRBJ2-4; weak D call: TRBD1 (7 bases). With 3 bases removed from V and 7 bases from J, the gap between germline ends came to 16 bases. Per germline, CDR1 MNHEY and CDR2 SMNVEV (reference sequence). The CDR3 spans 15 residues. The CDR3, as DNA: TGTGCCAGCAGTTTTCTTAAAGCAGGGGGGAACATTCAGTACTTC. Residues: CASSFLKAGGNIQYF.

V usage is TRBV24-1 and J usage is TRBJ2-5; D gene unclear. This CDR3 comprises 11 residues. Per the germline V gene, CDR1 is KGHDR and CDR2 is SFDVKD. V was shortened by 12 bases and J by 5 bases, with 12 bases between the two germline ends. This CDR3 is CAPHQLETQYF. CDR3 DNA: TGTGCCCCTCACCAGTTGGAGACCCAGTACTTC.

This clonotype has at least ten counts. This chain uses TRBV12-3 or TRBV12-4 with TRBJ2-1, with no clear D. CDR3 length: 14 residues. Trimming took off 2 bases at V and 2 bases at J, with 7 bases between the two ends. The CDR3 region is CASSLRLAYNEQFF. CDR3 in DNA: TGTGCCAGCAGTTTACGGCTGGCCTACAATGAGCAGTTCTTC.

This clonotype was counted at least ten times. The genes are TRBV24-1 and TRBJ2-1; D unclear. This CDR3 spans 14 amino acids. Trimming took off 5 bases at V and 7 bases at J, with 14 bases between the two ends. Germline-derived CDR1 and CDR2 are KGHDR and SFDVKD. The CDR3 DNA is TGTGCCACCAGTGCCGCGACTCCGACTAATGAGCAGTTCTTC. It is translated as CATSAATPTNEQFF.

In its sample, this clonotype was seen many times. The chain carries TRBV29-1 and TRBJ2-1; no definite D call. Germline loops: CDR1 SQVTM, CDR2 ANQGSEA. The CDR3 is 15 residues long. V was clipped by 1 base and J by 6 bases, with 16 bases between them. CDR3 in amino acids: CSVEAGVRLFNEQFF. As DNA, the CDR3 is TGCAGCGTTGAAGCTGGGGTCAGGCTTTTCAATGAGCAGTTCTTC.

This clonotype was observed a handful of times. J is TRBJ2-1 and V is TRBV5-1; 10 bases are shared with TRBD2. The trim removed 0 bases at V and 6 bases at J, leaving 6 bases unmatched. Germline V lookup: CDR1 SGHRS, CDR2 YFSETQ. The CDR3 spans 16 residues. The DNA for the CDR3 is TGCGCCAGCAGCTTGGAAGCGGGAGGGCCCCTCAATGAGCAGTTCTTC. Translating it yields CASSLEAGGPLNEQFF.

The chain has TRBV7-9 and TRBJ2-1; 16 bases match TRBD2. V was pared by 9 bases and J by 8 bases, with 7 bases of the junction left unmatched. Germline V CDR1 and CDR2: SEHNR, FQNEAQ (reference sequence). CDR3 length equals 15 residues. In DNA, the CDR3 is TGTGCCAGTGCCAAGGGGACTAGCGGGAGGGATGAGCAGTTCTTC. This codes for CASAKGTSGRDEQFF. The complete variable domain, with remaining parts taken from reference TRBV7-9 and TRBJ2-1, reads DTGVSQNPRHKITKRGQNVTFRCDPISEHNRLYWYRQTLGQGPEFLTYFQNEAQLEKSRLLSDRFSAERPKGSFSTLEIQRTEQGDSAMYLCASAKGTSGRDEQFFGPGTRLTVL.

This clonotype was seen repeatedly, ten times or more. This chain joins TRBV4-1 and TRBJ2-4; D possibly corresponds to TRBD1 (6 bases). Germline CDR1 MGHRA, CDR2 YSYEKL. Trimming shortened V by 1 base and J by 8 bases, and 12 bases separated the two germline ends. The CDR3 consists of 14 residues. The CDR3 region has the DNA TGCGCCAGCAGCCAAGGACAGGTATTTGACATTCAGTACTTC. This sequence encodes CASSQGQVFDIQYF.

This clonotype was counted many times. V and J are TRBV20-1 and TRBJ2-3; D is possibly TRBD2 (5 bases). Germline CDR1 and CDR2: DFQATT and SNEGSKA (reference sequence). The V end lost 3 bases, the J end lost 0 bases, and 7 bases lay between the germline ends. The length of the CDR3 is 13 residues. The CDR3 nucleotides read TGCAGTGCTAGTTCGGGAAGCACAGATACGCAGTATTTT. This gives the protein CSASSGSTDTQYF.

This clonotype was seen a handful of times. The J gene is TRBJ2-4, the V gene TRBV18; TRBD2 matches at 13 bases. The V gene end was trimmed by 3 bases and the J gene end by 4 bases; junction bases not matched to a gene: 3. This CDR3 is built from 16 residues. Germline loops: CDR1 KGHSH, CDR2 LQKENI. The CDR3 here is CASSPGTSGTKNIQYF. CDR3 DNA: TGTGCCAGCTCACCCGGGACTAGCGGGACTAAAAACATTCAGTACTTC.

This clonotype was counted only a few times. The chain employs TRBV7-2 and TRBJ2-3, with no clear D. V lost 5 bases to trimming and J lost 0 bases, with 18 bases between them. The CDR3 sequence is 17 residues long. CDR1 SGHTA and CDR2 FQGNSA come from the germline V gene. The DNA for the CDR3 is TGTGCCAGCAGCCCCAGTCGGGCTAACACTAGCACAGATACGCAGTATTTT. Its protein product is CASSPSRANTSTDTQYF.

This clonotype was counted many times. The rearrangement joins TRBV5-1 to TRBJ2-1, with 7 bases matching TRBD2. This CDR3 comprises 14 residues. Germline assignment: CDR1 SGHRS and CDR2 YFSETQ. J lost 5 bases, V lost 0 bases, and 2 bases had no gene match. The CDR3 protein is CASSLALADNEQFF. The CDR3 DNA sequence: TGCGCCAGCAGCTTGGCGCTAGCGGACAATGAGCAGTTCTTC.

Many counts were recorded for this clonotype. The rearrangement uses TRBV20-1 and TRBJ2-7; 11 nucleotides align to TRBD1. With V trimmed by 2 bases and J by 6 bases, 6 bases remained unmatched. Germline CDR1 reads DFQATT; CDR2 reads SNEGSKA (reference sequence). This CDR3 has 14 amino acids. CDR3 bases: TGCAGTGCTAGACCCCCGGACAGGGGGCGCGAGCAGTACTTC. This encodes CSARPPDRGREQYF.

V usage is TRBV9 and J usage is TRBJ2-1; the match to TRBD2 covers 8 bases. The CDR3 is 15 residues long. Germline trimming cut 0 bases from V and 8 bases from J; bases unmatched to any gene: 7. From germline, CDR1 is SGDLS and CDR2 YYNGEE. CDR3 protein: CASSVAREGGHEQFF. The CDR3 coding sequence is TGTGCCAGCAGCGTAGCCCGGGAGGGGGGGCATGAGCAGTTCTTC.

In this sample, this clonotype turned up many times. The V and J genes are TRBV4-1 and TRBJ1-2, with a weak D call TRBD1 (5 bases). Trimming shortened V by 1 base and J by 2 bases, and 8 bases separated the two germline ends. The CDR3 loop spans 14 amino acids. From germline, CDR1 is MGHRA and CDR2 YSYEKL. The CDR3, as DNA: TGCGCCAGCAGCCAAGTTGCAGGGAACTATGGCTACACCTTC. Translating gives CASSQVAGNYGYTF.

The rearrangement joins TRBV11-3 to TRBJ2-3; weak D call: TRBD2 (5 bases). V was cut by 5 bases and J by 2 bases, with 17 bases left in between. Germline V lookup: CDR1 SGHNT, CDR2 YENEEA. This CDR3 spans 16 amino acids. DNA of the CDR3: TGTGCCAGCAGCACCGGGAAAGGCCCTCTCACAGATACGCAGTATTTT. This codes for CASSTGKGPLTDTQYF.

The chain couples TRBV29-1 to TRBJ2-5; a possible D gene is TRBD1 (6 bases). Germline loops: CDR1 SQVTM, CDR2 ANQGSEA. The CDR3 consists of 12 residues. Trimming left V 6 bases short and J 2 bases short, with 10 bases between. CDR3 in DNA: TGCAGCGTCTCTCAGGGGCAAGAGACCCAGTACTTC. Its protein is CSVSQGQETQYF.